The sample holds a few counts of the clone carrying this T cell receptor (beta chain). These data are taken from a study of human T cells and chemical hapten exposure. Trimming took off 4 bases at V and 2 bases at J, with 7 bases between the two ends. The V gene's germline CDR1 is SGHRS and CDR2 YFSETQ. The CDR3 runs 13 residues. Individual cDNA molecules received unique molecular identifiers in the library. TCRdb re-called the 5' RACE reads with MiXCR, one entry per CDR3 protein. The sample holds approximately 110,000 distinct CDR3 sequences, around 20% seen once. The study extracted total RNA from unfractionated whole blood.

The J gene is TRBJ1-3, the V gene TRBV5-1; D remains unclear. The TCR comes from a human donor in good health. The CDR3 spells CASSPYPGNTIYF. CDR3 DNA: TGCGCCAGCAGCCCCTACCCTGGAAACACCATATATTTT.